This T cell receptor (beta chain) derives from a study of OX40 agonist ivuxolimab in advanced cancers. Across the study: The diagnoses of dose-escalation patients were hepatocellular carcinoma, melanoma, renal cell or head and neck cancer.

The CDR3 is made up of 16 amino acids. J was trimmed by 3 bases and V by 4 bases; bases with no gene match: 12. CDR1 and CDR2 from the germline V gene are SGHTS and YDEGEE. Data came from immunoSEQ multiplex PCR; TCRdb stores just in-frame clones and leaves some out. In the table there are about 13,000 clones, over 80% of which are singletons. This receptor was taken from an adult with an advanced solid tumor such as melanoma, head and neck, liver or kidney cancer. This chain uses TRBV5-8 with TRBJ1-2, with 7 bases that match TRBD1. Material: CD4+ or CD8+ T cells sorted from blood, obtained in a trial of the OX40 agonist ivuxolimab. The CDR3 sequence is CASSQDRRDRDYGYTF. CDR3 coding DNA: TGTGCCAGCAGCCAAGACCGTAGGGACAGAGACTATGGCTACACCTTC.